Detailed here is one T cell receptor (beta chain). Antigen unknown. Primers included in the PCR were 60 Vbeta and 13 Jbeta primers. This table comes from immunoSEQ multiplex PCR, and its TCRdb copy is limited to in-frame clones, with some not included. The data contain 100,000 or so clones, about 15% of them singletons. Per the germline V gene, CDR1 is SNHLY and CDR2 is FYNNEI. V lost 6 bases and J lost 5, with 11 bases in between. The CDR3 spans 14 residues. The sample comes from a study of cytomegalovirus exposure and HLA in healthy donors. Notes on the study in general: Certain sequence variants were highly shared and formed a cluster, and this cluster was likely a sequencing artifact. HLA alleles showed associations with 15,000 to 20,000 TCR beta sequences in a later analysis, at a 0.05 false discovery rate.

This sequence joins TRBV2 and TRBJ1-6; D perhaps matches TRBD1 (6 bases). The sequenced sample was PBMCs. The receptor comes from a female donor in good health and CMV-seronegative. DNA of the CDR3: TGTGCCAGCAGGAGAGGGACAAATAATTCACCCCTCCACTTT. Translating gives CASRRGTNNSPLHF.